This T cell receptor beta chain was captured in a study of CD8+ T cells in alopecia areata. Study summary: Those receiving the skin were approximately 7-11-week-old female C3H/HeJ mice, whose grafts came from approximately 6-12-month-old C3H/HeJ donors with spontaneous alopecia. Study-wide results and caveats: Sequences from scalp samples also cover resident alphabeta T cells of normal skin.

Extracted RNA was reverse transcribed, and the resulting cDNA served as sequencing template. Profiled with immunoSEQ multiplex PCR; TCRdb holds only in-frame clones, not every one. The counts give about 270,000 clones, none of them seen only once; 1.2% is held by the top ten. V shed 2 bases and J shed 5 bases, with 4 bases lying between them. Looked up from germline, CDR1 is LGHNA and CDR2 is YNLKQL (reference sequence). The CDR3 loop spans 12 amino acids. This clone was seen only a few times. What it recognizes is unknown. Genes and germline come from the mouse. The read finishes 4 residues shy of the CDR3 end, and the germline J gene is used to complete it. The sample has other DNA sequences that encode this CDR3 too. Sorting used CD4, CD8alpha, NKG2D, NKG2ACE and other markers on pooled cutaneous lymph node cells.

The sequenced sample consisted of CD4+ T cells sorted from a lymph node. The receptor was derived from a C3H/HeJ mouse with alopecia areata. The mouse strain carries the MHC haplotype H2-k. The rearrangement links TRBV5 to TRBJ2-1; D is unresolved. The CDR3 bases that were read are TGTGCCAGCAGCCAAACAGATGCT. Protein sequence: CASSQTDA. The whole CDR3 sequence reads CASSQTDAEQFF.